Listed below are T cell receptor beta chains from one sample, sequenced in a study of graft-versus-host responses after intestinal transplantation. The method was immunoSEQ multiplex PCR; TCRdb's version includes in-frame clones alone and lacks a portion of them. The sample includes approximately 100,000 clones, roughly 83% seen only once; the top ten take roughly 1.4%. The sequencing here drew on PBMCs, taken 255 days after intestinal transplant. The receptor set was obtained from a human patient who received an intestinal transplant, so some T cells may come from the graft donor. Both conserved end residues are part of each CDR3. Each record gives: clone size, D gene, J gene, V gene, CDR3 protein, CDR3 DNA. D genes are given only for firm matches. The listing skips clone size in some rows; elsewhere it reads once, few, many or a size class.

NA NA TRBJ1-1 TRBV29-1 CSGLSMTEAFF TGCAGCGGGCTGTCGATGACTGAAGCTTTCTTT
once NA TRBJ2-5 TRBV15 CATSRDPMRDSQLGETQYF TGTGCCACCAGCAGAGATCCTATGAGAGACTCCCAACTGGGGGAGACCCAGTACTTC
NA NA TRBJ1-4 TRBV4-1 CASSQAPQGSPNEKLFF TGCGCCAGCAGCCAGGCCCCTCAGGGATCCCCTAATGAAAAACTGTTTTTT
NA TRBD1 TRBJ1-1 TRBV5-6 CASSPRGDTEAFF TGTGCCAGCAGCCCCAGGGGGGACACTGAAGCTTTCTTT
once NA TRBJ2-5 TRBV5-4 CASSSNGVETQYF TGTGCCAGCAGCTCCAACGGGGTAGAGACCCAGTACTTC
once TRBD2 TRBJ2-1 TRBV5-4 CASSLGLAGGTNEQFF TGTGCCAGCAGCTTGGGTCTAGCGGGGGGGACCAATGAGCAGTTCTTC
NA NA TRBJ1-1 TRBV6-1 CASSEGESTEAFF TGTGCCAGCAGTGAAGGGGAGAGCACTGAAGCTTTCTTT
NA NA TRBJ1-2 TRBV5-6 CASSLVSGKNYGYTF TGTGCCAGCAGCTTGGTGTCAGGGAAGAACTATGGCTACACCTTC
NA NA TRBJ1-5 TRBV2 CASSGEGSGQPQHF TGTGCCAGCAGTGGGGAGGGCTCGGGGCAGCCCCAGCATTTT
NA NA TRBJ1-2 TRBV7-8 CASSFSSQPRGYGYTF TGTGCCAGCAGCTTTAGTTCACAACCTCGAGGCTATGGCTACACCTTC
few NA TRBJ2-2 TRBV6-4 CASSDDGASGELFF TGTGCCAGCAGTGACGACGGGGCAAGCGGGGAGCTGTTTTTT
NA TRBD2 TRBJ2-3 TRBV4-2 CASSQGRLAGGNTDTQYF TGTGCCAGCAGCCAAGGGAGGCTAGCGGGGGGAAACACAGATACGCAGTATTTT
NA TRBD2 TRBJ2-1 TRBV27 CASSPALAGGEQFF TGTGCCAGCAGTCCCGCCCTAGCGGGCGGTGAGCAGTTCTTC
NA TRBD1 TRBJ1-3 TRBV11-3 CASSLVEGAPGNTIYF TGTGCCAGCAGCTTAGTAGAGGGGGCGCCTGGAAACACCATATATTTT
NA NA TRBJ2-6 TRBV27 CASSYMGSPGANVLTF TGTGCCAGCAGCTATATGGGGTCTCCTGGGGCCAACGTCCTGACTTTC
NA NA TRBJ1-3 TRBV5-1 CASSLEGLAGNTIYF TGCGCCAGCAGCTTGGAGGGGCTGGCTGGAAACACCATATATTTT
NA TRBD2 TRBJ2-7 TRBV6-1 CASSEVGGTSYEQYF TGTGCCAGCAGTGAAGTGGGGGGGACTAGCTACGAGCAGTACTTC
NA NA TRBJ2-7 TRBV6-6 CASSYLTAGAQYEQYF TGTGCCAGCAGTTACTTGACGGCAGGGGCGCAGTACGAGCAGTACTTC
NA NA TRBJ1-1 TRBV27 CASSPSPNTEAFF TGTGCCAGCAGCCCCTCACCGAACACTGAAGCTTTCTTT
NA NA TRBJ2-1 TRBV29-1 CSVEVLYNEQFF TGCAGCGTTGAAGTGCTCTACAATGAGCAGTTCTTC
NA NA TRBJ1-5 TRBV5-6 CASSFGDGGPQHF TGTGCCAGCAGCTTCGGGGACGGAGGGCCCCAGCATTTT
NA TRBD2 TRBJ2-5 TRBV5-1 CASRDPSGGLQETQYF TGCGCCAGCAGGGACCCTAGCGGGGGGCTCCAAGAGACCCAGTACTTC
NA TRBD1 TRBJ1-2 TRBV27 CASSSGQGLYGYTF TGTGCCAGCAGTTCCGGACAGGGCCTCTATGGCTACACCTTC
few TRBD2 TRBJ2-2 TRBV7-3 CASSIGLAGTGELFF TGTGCCAGTTCTATCGGCCTAGCGGGAACCGGGGAGCTGTTTTTT
NA TRBD1 TRBJ1-6 TRBV6-1 CASSEAGQVYNSPLHF TGTGCCAGCAGTGAAGCGGGACAGGTTTATAATTCACCCCTCCACTTT
NA NA TRBJ2-5 TRBV5-6 CASSLGTLKETQYF TGTGCCAGCAGCTTGGGGACACTGAAAGAGACCCAGTACTTC
few NA TRBJ1-1 TRBV18 CASSPPTGDTEAFF TGTGCCAGCTCACCACCCACAGGAGACACTGAAGCTTTCTTT
NA NA TRBJ2-7 TRBV5-1 CASSYSVGGEQYF TGCGCCAGCAGCTACTCGGTGGGGGGCGAGCAGTACTTC
NA NA TRBJ2-3 TRBV29-1 CSVDRVGGTDTQYF TGCAGCGTTGATAGGGTGGGGGGCACAGATACGCAGTATTTT
NA NA TRBJ2-2 TRBV9 CASSVEGGTGELFF TGTGCCAGCAGCGTAGAAGGGGGCACCGGGGAGCTGTTTTTT
NA NA TRBJ2-4 TRBV13 CASSSGTAGVSAIQYF TGTGCCAGCAGCTCCGGGACAGCGGGCGTTTCGGCCATTCAGTACTTC
NA TRBD1 TRBJ2-1 TRBV6-1 CASTSTGGGHNEQFF TGTGCCAGCACCTCAACAGGGGGCGGACACAATGAGCAGTTCTTC
NA NA TRBJ1-5 TRBV5-4 CASSLDRGQPQHF TGTGCCAGCAGCTTGGATCGTGGGCAGCCCCAGCATTTT